The subject of this entry is one T cell receptor (beta chain). TCRdb's table, derived via immunoSEQ multiplex PCR, lists solely in-frame clones and lacks some. The sample comprises 200,000 to 250,000 clones, around 82% of which are singletons, and approximately 4.9% rests with the top ten. The data stem from a study of blood T cell repertoires in COVID-19. The receptor comes from a woman of 80 years or more with active or convalescent COVID-19. The source material was peripheral blood.

This CDR3 reads CASSVDRAGTGELFF. The CDR3 region has the DNA TGTGCCAGCAGTGTGGACAGGGCAGGCACCGGGGAGCTGTTTTTT. The gene calls are TRBV2 and TRBJ2-2, with 8 bases lining up with TRBD1. The V gene's germline CDR1 is SNHLY and CDR2 FYNNEI. V dropped 4 bases and J dropped 4; count of bases not matched to a gene: 5. This CDR3 has 15 residues.